Each of the 10 T cell receptor beta chains below was sequenced from the same sample in a study of blood T cell repertoires in COVID-19. Sequenced by immunoSEQ multiplex PCR; TCRdb stores in-frame clones only, minus some. The sample has approximately 190,000 clones, 75% to 95% seen once. Input material: peripheral blood. The receptors come from a man aged 50-60 years with acute or convalescent COVID-19.

The V gene is TRBV10-3, the J gene TRBJ1-1; D ambiguous. This CDR3 region has 15 residues. The V end lost 0 bases, the J end lost 2 bases, and 10 bases lay between the germline ends. Per the germline V gene, CDR1 is ENHRY and CDR2 is SYGVKD. CDR3 protein: CAISESSAGNTEAFF. The CDR3 nucleotides are TGTGCCATCAGTGAGTCGTCGGCGGGCAACACTGAAGCTTTCTTT.

J is TRBJ2-5 and V is TRBV27; D is uncertain. This CDR3 region has 13 residues. The germline V gene encodes CDR1 MNHEY and CDR2 SMNVEV (reference sequence). V lost 0 bases, J lost 5 bases, and 7 bases lay in between. This CDR3 is CASSLSYSETQYF. CDR3 bases: TGTGCCAGCAGTTTATCATACTCGGAGACCCAGTACTTC.

The V gene is TRBV7-9, the J gene TRBJ2-7; 10 bases align to TRBD1. V trimming: 6 bases; J trimming: 4 bases; junction bases outside the gene matches: 6. The germline V gene encodes CDR1 SEHNR and CDR2 FQNEAQ (reference sequence). The CDR3 has 14 amino acids. CDR3 DNA sequence: TGTGCCAGCAGATCGGGACAGGGGCGATACGAGCAGTACTTC. It codes for CASRSGQGRYEQYF.

The rearrangement links TRBV2 to TRBJ2-7, with D hard to call. Germline CDR1 and CDR2: SNHLY and FYNNEI. The CDR3 spans 12 residues. V was pared by 8 bases and J by 3 bases, with 11 bases between. DNA for the CDR3: TGTGCCAGCCACTTTTCCGGCTACGAGCAGTACTTC. It specifies CASHFSGYEQYF.

The chain employs TRBV19 and TRBJ2-1, with 7 bases identical to TRBD2. Germline V gene lookup returns CDR1 LNHDA and CDR2 SQIVND (reference sequence). The CDR3 loop spans 15 amino acids. The V segment lost 3 bases and the J segment 5 bases; nucleotides outside the gene matches: 7. CDR3 protein: CASSIGGRWDNEQFF. CDR3 coding DNA: TGTGCCAGTAGTATCGGCGGGAGATGGGACAATGAGCAGTTCTTC.

This chain links TRBV11-1 with TRBJ2-7, with TRBD1 matching over 7 bases. The CDR3 runs 15 residues. Germline lookup yields CDR1 SGHAT and CDR2 FQDESV (reference sequence). Trimming took 5 bases from V and 0 from J; bases not matched to a gene: 7. The CDR3 is CASSRWTGGSYEQYF. CDR3 coding DNA: TGTGCCAGCAGCCGCTGGACAGGAGGCTCCTACGAGCAGTACTTC.

The chain joins TRBV2 to TRBJ1-1; 8 bases map to TRBD1. The V and J ends lost 11 bases and 1 base, in that order; junction bases with no gene match: 6. This CDR3 is 13 amino acids long. Germline CDR1 is SNHLY and CDR2 is FYNNEI. The CDR3 protein is CADRDRSNTEAFF. The DNA for the CDR3 is TGTGCCGACCGGGACAGGTCGAACACTGAAGCTTTCTTT.

DNA for the CDR3: TGTGCCAGCAGCTTAAGGGGGAGCTCCTACAATGAGCAGTTCTTC. Encoded protein: CASSLRGSSYNEQFF. The chain has TRBV11-2 and TRBJ2-1; D is possibly TRBD1 (6 bases). CDR3 length equals 15 residues. CDR1 and CDR2 (germline): SGHAT, FQNNGV. Deletions cut 2 bases from V and 0 bases from J, with 8 bases between.

This clone came up many times. The DNA for the CDR3 is TGTGCCAGCAGTGTACAGCACACTGAAGCTTTCTTT. This gives the protein CASSVQHTEAFF. The V gene is TRBV2, the J gene TRBJ1-1, with no clear D. CDR1 is SNHLY and CDR2 is FYNNEI in the germline V gene. Between the trimmed V and J ends, which lost 4 bases and 3 bases, there was a span of 6 bases. The CDR3 consists of 12 residues.

This chain uses TRBV7-8 with TRBJ2-1; 12 nucleotides match TRBD2. J gave up 5 bases and V 1 base, and 6 bases lay outside the gene matches. The CDR3 covers 17 residues. Germline values: CDR1 SGHVS, CDR2 FQNEAQ. CDR3 DNA: TGTGCCAGCAGCTTAGGAACTAGCGGGAGGCCCAACAATGAGCAGTTCTTC. It encodes CASSLGTSGRPNNEQFF. Full variable domain (outside the CDR3, taken from reference TRBV7-8 and TRBJ2-1): GAGVSQSPRYKVAKRGQDVALRCDPISGHVSLFWYQQALGQGPEFLTYFQNEAQLDKSGLPSDRFFAERPEGSVSTLKIQRTQQEDSAVYLCASSLGTSGRPNNEQFFGPGTRLTVL.